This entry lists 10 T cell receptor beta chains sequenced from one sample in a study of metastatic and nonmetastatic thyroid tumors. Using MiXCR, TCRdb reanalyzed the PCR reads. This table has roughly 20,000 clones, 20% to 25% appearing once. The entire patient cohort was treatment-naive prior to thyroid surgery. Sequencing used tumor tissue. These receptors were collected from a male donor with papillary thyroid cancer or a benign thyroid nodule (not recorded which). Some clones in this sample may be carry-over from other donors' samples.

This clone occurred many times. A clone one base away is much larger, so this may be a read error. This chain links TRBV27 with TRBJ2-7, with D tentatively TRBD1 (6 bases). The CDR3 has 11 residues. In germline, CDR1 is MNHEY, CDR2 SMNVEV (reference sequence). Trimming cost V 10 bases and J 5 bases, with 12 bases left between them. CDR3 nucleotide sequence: TGTGCCATCGCCAGGGGAAACGAGCAGTACTTC. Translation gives CAIARGNEQYF.

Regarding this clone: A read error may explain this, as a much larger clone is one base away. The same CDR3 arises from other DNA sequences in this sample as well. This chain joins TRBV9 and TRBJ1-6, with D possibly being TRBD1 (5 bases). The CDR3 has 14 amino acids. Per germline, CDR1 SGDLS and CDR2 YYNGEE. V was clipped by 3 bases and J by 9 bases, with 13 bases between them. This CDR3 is CASSGRGFPSPLHF. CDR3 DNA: TGTGCCAGCAGCGGGAGGGGTTTTCCTTCACCCCTCCACTTT.

The CDR3 DNA sequence: TGCAGTGCTAGAGATTTTCGGGAGAGTCCCTACAATGAGCAGTTCTTC. This codes for CSARDFRESPYNEQFF. This rearrangement joins TRBV20-1 to TRBJ2-1, with a possible D match to TRBD2 (6 bases). V was cut by 0 bases and J by 2 bases, with 14 bases left in between. This CDR3 has 16 amino acids. Germline assignment: CDR1 DFQATT and CDR2 SNEGSKA (reference sequence).

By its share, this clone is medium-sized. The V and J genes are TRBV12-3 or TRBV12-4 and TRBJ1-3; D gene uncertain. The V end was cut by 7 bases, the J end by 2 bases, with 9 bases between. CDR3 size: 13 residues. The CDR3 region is CASMQVAGNTIYF. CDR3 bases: TGTGCCAGCATGCAGGTAGCTGGAAACACCATATATTTT.

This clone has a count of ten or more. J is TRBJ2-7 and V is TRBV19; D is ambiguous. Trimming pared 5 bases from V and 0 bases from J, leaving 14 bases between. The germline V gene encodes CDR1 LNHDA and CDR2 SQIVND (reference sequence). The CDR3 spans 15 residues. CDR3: CASSFDSSSSYEQYF. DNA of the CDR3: TGTGCCAGTAGTTTTGACTCCTCTAGCTCCTACGAGCAGTACTTC.

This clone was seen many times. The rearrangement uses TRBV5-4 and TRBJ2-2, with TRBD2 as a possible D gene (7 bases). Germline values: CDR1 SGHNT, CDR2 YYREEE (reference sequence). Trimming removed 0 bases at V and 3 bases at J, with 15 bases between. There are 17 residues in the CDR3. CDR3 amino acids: CASSLDRRGGDTGELFF. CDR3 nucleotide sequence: TGTGCCAGCAGCTTGGATCGCAGGGGAGGGGACACCGGGGAGCTGTTTTTT.

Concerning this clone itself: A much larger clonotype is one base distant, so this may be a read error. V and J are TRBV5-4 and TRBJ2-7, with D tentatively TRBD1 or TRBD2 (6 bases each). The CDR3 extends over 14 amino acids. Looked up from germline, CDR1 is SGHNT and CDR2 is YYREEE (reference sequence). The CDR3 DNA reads TGTGCCAGCAGCTTGGGGGGGGCGCCCTACGAGCAGTGCTTC. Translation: CASSLGGAPYEQCF.

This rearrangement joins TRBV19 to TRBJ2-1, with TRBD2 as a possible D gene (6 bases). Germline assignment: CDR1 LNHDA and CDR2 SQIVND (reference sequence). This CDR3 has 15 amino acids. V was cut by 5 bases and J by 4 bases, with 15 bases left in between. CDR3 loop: CASSQFGGPYNEQFF. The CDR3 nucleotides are TGTGCCAGTAGTCAATTCGGGGGTCCGTACAATGAGCAGTTCTTC.

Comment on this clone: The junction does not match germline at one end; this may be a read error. The CDR3 DNA is TGTGCCAGCAGTTTGATCCAGGTGACTAACTATGACTACACCTTC. As protein: CASSLIQVTNYDYTF. This rearrangement joins TRBV27 to TRBJ1-2; D is uncertain. Germline CDR1 is MNHEY and CDR2 is SMNVEV (reference sequence). CDR3 size: 15 residues.

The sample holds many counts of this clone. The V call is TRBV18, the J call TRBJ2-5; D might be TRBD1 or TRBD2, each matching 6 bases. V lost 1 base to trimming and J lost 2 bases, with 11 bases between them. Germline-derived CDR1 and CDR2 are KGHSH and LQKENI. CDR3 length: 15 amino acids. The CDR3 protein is CASSPQRGAQETQYF. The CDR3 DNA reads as TGTGCCAGCTCACCACAGAGGGGGGCGCAAGAGACCCAGTACTTC.